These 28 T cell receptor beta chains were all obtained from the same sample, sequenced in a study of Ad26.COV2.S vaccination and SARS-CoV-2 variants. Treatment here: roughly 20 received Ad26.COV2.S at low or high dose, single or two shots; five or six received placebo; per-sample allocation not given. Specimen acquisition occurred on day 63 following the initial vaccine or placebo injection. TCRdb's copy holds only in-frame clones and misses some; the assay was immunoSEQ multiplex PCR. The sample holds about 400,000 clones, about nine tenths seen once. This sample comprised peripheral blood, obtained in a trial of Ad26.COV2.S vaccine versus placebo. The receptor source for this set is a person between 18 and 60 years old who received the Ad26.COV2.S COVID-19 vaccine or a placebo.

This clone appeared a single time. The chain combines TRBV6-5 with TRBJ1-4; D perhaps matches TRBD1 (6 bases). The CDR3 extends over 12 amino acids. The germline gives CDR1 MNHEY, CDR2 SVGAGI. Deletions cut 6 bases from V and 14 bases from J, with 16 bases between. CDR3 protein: CASSSGTTRLFF. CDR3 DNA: TGTGCCAGCAGCTCCGGGACAACCAGGCTGTTTTTT.

The chain's CDR3 is CASYRGDTQYF. CDR3 coding DNA: TGTGCCTCCTACAGGGGAGATACGCAGTATTTT. J is TRBJ2-3 and V is TRBV30; 7 nucleotides line up with TRBD1. The CDR3 spans 11 residues. Trimming at V came to 7 bases and at J to 5 bases, leaving 3 bases not matched to a gene. Germline V gene sequence: CDR1 GTSNPN, CDR2 SVGIG (reference sequence).

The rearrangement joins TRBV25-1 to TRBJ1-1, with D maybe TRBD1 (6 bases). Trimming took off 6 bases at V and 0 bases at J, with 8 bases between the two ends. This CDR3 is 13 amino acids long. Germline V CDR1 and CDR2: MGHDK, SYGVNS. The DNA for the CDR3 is TGTGCCAGCAGGGGACACCTGAACACTGAAGCTTTCTTT. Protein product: CASRGHLNTEAFF. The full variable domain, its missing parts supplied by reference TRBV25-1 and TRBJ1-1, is EADIYQTPRYLVIGTGKKITLECSQTMGHDKMYWYQQDPGMELHLIHYSYGVNSTEKGDLSSESTVSRIRTEHFPLTLESARPSHTSQYLCASRGHLNTEAFFGQGTRLTVV.

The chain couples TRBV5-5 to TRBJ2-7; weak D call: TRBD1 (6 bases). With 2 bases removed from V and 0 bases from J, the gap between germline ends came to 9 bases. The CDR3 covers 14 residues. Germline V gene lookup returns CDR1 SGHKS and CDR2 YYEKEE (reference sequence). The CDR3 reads CASSFQGNSYEQYF. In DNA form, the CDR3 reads TGTGCCAGCAGCTTTCAGGGGAACTCCTACGAGCAGTACTTC.

DNA of the CDR3: TGTGCCAGCAGAATTACAGCGACCGGGTCACCCCTCCACTTT. Translation gives CASRITATGSPLHF. J is TRBJ1-6 and V is TRBV27; no reliable D call. In germline, CDR1 is MNHEY, CDR2 SMNVEV (reference sequence). This CDR3 contains 14 residues. V lost 6 bases and J lost 10, with 16 bases in between.

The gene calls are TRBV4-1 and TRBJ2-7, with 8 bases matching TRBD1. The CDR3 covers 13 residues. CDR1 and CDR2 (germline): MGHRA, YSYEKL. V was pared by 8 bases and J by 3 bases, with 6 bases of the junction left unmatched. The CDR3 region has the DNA TGCGCCAGCGGTATACAGGGGGGCTACGAGCAGTACTTC. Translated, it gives CASGIQGGYEQYF.

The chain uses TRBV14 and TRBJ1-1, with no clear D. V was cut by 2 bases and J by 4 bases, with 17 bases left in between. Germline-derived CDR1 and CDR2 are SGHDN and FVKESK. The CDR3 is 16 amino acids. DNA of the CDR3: TGTGCCAGCAGCCAACACCTTGGCGTCGGGGTCACTGAAGCTTTCTTT. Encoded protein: CASSQHLGVGVTEAFF.

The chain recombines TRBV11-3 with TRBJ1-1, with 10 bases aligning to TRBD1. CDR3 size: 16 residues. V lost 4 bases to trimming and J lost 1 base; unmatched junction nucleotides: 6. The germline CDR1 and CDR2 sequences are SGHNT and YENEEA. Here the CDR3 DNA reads TGTGCCAGCAGCTCCGACAGGGGGCCAAAGAACACTGAAGCTTTCTTT. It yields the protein CASSSDRGPKNTEAFF. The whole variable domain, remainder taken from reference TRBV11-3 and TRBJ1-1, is EAGVVQSPRYKIIEKKQPVAFWCNPISGHNTLYWYLQNLGQGPELLIRYENEEAVDDSQLPKDRFSAERLKGVDSTLKIQPAELGDSAVYLCASSSDRGPKNTEAFFGQGTRLTVV.

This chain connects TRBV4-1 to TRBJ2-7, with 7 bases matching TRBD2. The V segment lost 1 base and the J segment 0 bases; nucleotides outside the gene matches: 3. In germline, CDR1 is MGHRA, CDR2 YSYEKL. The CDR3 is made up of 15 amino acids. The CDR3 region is CASSQALAPSYEQYF. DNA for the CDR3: TGCGCCAGCAGCCAAGCACTAGCGCCCTCCTACGAGCAGTACTTC.

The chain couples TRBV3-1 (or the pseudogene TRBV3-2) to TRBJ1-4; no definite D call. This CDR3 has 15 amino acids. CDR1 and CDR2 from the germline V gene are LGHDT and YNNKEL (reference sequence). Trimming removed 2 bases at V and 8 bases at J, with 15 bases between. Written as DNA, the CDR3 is TGTGCCAGCAGCCAAACTCTTTCCATGGGGGAAAAACTGTTTTTT. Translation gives CASSQTLSMGEKLFF.

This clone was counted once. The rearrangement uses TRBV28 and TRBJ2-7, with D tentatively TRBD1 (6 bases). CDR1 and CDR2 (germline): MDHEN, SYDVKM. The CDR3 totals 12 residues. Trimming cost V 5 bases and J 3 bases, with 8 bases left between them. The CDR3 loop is CASSGQFYEQYF. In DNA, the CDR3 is TGTGCCAGCAGTGGACAGTTCTACGAGCAGTACTTC.

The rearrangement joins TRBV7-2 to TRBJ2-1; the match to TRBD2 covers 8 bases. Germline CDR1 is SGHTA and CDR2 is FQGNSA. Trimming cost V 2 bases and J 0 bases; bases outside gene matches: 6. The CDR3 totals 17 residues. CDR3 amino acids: CASSLRAGEGSYNEQFF. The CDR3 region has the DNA TGTGCCAGCAGCTTAAGAGCGGGAGAGGGCTCCTACAATGAGCAGTTCTTC.

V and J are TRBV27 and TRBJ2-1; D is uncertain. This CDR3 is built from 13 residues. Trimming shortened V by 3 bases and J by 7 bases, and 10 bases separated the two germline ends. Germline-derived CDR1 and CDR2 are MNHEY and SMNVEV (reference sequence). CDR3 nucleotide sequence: TGTGCCAGCAGTTTCTCCTCGCGGAATGAGCAGTTCTTC. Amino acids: CASSFSSRNEQFF.

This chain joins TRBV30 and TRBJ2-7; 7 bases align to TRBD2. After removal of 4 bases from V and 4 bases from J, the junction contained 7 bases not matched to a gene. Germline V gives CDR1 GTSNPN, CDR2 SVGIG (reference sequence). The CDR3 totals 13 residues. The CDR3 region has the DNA TGTGCCTGGACCGGGGAGGGTAGGTACGAGCAGTACTTC. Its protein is CAWTGEGRYEQYF.

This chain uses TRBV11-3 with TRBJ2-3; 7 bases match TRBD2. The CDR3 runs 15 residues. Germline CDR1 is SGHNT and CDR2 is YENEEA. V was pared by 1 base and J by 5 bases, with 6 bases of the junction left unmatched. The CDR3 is CASSLAAGAVDTQYF. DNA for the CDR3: TGTGCCAGCAGCTTAGCCGCGGGAGCGGTAGATACGCAGTATTTT.

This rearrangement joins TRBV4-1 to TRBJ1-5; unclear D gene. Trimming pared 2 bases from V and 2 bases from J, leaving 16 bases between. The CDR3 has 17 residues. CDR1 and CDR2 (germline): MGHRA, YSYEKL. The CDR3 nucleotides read TGCGCCAGCAGCCAATTTCCAGCGCCCGCAGGCAATCAGCCCCAGCATTTT. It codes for CASSQFPAPAGNQPQHF.

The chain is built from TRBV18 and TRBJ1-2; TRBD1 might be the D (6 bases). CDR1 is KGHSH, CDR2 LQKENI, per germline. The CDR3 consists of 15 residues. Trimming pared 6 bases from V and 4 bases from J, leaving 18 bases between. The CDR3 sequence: CASSPRGAQGYGYTF. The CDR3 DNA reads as TGTGCCAGCTCGCCGCGGGGGGCGCAGGGCTATGGCTACACCTTC.

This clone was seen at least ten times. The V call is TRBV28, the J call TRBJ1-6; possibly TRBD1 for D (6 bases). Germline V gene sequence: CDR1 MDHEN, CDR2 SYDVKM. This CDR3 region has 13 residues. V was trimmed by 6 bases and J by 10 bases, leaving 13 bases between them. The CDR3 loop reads CASSPGVGSPLHF. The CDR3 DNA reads TGTGCCAGCAGCCCAGGGGTAGGGTCACCCCTCCACTTT.

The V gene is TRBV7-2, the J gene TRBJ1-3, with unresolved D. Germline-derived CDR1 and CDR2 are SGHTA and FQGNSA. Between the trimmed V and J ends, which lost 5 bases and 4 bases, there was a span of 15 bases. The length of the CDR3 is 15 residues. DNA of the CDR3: TGTGCCAGCAGCCCTCGGACCCAAGGAGGAAACACCATATATTTT. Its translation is CASSPRTQGGNTIYF.

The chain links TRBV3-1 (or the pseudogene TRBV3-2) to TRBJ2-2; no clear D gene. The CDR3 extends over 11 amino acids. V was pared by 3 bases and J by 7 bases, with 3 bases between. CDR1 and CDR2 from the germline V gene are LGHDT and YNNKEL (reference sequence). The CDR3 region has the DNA TGTGCCAGCAGCCAGTACGGGGAGCTGTTTTTT. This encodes CASSQYGELFF.

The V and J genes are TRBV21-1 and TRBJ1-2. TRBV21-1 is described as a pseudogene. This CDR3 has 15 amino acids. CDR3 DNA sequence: TGTGCCAGCAGCAAAGGGAGGGAAGGGGACTATGGCTACACCTTC. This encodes CASSKGREGDYGYTF.

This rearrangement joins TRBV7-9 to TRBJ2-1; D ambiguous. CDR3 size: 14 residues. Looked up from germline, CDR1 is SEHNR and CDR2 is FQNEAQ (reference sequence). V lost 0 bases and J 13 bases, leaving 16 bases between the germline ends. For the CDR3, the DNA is TGTGCCAGCAGCTTAGCAGGCCCTGACCGCCCCCAGTTCTTC. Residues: CASSLAGPDRPQFF.

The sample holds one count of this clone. As DNA, the CDR3 is TGTGCCAGTAGTATCGACAGGGGAGACACTGAAGCTTTCTTT. It encodes CASSIDRGDTEAFF. The V and J genes are TRBV19 and TRBJ1-1; 8 bases agree with TRBD1. V shed 3 bases, J shed 3 bases, and the junction held 3 bases outside the gene matches. The V gene's germline CDR1 is LNHDA and CDR2 SQIVND (reference sequence). This CDR3 contains 14 residues.

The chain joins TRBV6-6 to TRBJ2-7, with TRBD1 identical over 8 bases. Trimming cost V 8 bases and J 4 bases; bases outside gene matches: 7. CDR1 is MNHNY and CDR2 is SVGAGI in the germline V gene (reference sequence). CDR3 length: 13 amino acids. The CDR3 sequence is CASGGQGGYEQYF. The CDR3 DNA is TGTGCCAGCGGAGGACAGGGAGGATACGAGCAGTACTTC.

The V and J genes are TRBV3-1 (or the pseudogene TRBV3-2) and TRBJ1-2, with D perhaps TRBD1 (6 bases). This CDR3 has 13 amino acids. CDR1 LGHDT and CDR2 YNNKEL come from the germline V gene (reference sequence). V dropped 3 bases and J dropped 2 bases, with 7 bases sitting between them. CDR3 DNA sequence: TGTGCCAGCAGCCACAGGGGCAACTATGGCTACACCTTC. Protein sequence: CASSHRGNYGYTF.

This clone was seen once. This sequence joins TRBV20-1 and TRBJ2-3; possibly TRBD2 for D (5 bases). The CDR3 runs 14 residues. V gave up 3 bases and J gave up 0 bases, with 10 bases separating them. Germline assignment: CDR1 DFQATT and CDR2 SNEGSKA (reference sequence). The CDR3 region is CSASGSGSTDTQYF. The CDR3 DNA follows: TGCAGTGCTAGTGGGAGCGGTAGCACAGATACGCAGTATTTT.

Here the CDR3 reads CASYSESNYGYTF. In DNA, the CDR3 is TGTGCCAGCTATTCGGAATCTAACTATGGCTACACCTTC. V gene TRBV9 combines with J gene TRBJ1-2; D gene ambiguous. The CDR3 runs to 13 residues. Trimming shortened V by 7 bases and J by 0 bases, and 10 bases separated the two germline ends. Germline CDR1 is SGDLS and CDR2 is YYNGEE.

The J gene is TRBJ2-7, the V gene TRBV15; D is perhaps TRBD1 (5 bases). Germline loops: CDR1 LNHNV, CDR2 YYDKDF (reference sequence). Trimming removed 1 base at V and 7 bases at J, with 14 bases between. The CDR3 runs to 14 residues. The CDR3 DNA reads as TGTGCCACCAGCAGAGGGCTAGAGGCAGGGGAGCAGTACTTC. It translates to CATSRGLEAGEQYF.